This T cell receptor (beta chain) was identified during a study of blood T cells in healthy people across ages. This CDR3 contains 15 residues. Germline CDR1 is SEHNR and CDR2 is FQNEAQ (reference sequence). This clonotype was observed at least ten times. The second PCR ran roughly 6 to 11 cycles with a sample-barcoded 5' primer and J-beta primers. In TCRdb, the 5' RACE reads were re-called with MiXCR into one record per CDR3 protein. The sample contains roughly 1 million distinct CDR3 sequences, under 30% of which appear only once. This same sample was also part of a study on T cells of mothers and their children.

Sequencing was done on a sample of blood. The chain combines TRBV7-9 with TRBJ2-5, with unresolved D. Judging by the DNA end, TRBJ2-7 fits better; the J call may be wrong. The receptor's source is a girl aged 2 to 10 in good health. CDR3 DNA sequence: TGTGCCAGCAGCCCCCCTGGCACAACTTTCCACGAGCAGTACTTC. Translating gives CASSPPGTTFHEQYF.